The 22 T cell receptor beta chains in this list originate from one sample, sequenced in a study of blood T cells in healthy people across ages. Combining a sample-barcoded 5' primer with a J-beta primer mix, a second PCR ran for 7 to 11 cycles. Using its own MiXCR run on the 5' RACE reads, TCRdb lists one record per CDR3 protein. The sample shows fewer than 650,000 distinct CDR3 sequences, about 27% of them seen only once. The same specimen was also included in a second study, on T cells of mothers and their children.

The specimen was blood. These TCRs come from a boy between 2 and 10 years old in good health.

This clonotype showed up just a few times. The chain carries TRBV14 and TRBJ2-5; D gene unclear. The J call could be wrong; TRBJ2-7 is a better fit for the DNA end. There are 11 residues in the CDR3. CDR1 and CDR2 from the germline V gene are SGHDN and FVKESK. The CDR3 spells CASRSTYEQYF. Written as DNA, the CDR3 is TGTGCCAGCCGATCTACCTACGAGCAGTACTTC.

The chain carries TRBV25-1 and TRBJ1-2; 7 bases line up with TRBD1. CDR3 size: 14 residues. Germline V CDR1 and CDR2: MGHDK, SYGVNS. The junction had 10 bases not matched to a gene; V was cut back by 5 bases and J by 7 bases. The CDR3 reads CASSLTGIPAGYTF. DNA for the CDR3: TGTGCCAGCAGTTTGACAGGGATTCCCGCTGGCTACACCTTC.

CDR3: CSVDGGLLEETQYF. CDR3 in DNA: TGCAGCGTTGACGGGGGCCTGTTAGAAGAGACCCAGTACTTC. The genes are TRBV29-1 and TRBJ2-5; D tentatively reads TRBD1 or TRBD2 (6 bases each). This CDR3 comprises 14 residues. Germline V gene lookup returns CDR1 SQVTM and CDR2 ANQGSEA. Between the trimmed V and J ends, which lost 3 bases and 3 bases, there was a span of 14 bases. The full variable domain, its missing parts supplied by reference TRBV29-1 and TRBJ2-5, is SAVISQKPSRDICQRGTSLTIQCQVDSQVTMMFWYRQQPGQSLTLIATANQGSEATYESGFVIDKFPISRPNLTFSTLTVSNMSPEDSSIYLCSVDGGLLEETQYFGPGTRLLVL.

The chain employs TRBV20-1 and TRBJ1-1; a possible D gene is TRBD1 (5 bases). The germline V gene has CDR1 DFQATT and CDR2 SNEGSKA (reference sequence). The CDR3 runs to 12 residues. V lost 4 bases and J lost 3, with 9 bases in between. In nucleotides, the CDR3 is TGCAGTGCTATGGGGGACGACACTGAAGCTTTCTTT. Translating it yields CSAMGDDTEAFF.

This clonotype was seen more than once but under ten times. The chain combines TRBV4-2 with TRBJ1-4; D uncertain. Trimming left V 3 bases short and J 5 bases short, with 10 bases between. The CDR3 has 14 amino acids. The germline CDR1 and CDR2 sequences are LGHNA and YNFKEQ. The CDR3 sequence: CASSQTRGNEKLFF. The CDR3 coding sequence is TGTGCCAGCAGCCAGACTCGCGGGAATGAAAAACTGTTTTTT.

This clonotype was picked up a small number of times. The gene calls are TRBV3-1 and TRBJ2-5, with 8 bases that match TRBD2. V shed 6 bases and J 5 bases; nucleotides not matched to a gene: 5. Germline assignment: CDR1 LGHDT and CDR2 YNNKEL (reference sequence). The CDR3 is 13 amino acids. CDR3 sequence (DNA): TGTGCCAGCAGTGGGACTAGGACCGAGACCCAGTACTTC. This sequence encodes CASSGTRTETQYF.

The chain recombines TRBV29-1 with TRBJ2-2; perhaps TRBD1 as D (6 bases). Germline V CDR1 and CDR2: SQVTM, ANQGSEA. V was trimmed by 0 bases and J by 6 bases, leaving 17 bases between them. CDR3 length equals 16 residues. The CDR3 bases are TGCAGCGTTGAAGATTGGAGCAGGGGAGAAGCCGGGGAGCTGTTTTTT. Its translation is CSVEDWSRGEAGELFF.

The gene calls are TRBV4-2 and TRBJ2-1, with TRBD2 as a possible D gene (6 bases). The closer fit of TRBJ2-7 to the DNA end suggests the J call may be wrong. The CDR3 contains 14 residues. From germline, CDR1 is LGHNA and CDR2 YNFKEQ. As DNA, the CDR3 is TGTGCCAGCAGCCAAACCGGGGGAACCTACGAGCAGTACTTC. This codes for CASSQTGGTYEQYF.

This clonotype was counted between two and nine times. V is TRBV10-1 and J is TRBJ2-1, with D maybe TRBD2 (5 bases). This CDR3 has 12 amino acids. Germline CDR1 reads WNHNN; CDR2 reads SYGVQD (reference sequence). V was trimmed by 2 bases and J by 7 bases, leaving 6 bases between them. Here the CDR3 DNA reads TGCGCCAGCAGTGAGATAGCGAATGAGCAGTTCTTC. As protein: CASSEIANEQFF.

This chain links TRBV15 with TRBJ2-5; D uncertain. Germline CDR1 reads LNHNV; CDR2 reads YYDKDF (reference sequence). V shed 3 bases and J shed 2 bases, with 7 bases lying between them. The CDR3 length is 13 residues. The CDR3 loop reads CATSRKAQETQYF. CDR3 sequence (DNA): TGTGCCACCAGCAGGAAGGCACAAGAGACCCAGTACTTC.

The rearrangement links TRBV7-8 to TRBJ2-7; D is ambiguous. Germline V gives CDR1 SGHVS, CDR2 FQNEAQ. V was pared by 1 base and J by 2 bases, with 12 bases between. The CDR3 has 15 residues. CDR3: CASSLGKLYAYEQYF. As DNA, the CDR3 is TGTGCCAGCAGCTTAGGAAAGCTCTATGCCTACGAGCAGTACTTC.

The CDR3 loop reads CASSFGQGPSETQYF. The DNA for the CDR3 is TGTGCCAGCAGCTTTGGACAGGGGCCCTCCGAGACCCAGTACTTC. The chain employs TRBV5-8 and TRBJ2-5; 9 nucleotides match TRBD1. CDR1 SGHTS and CDR2 YDEGEE come from the germline V gene. CDR3 length: 15 amino acids. The V and J ends lost 2 bases and 5 bases, in that order; junction bases with no gene match: 7. The full variable domain, in which reference TRBV5-8 and TRBJ2-5 provide the parts outside the CDR3, is EAGVTQSPTHLIKTRGQQATLRCSPISGHTSVYWYQQALGLGLQFLLWYDEGEERNRGNFPPRFSGRQFPNYSSELNVNALELEDSALYLCASSFGQGPSETQYFGPGTRLLVL.

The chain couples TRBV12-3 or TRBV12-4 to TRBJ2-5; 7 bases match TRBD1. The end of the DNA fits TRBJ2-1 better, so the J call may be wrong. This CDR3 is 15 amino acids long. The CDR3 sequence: CASSSLRTGYNEQFF. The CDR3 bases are TGTGCCAGCAGTTCGCTTCGGACAGGCTACAATGAGCAGTTCTTC.

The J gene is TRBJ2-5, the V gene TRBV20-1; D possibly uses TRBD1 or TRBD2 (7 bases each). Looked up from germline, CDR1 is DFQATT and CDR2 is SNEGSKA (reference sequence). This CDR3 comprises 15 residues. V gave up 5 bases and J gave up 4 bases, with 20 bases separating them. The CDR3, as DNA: TGCAGTGCTGTTCGACAGGGCGGGGGACGAGAGACCCAGTACTTC. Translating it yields CSAVRQGGGRETQYF.

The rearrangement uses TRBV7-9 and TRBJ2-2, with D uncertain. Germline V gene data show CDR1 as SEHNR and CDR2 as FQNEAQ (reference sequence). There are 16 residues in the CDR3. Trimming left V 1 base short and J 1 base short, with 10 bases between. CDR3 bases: TGTGCCAGCAGCTTAGAGTCAACACTGAACACCGGGGAGCTGTTTTTT. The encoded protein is CASSLESTLNTGELFF.

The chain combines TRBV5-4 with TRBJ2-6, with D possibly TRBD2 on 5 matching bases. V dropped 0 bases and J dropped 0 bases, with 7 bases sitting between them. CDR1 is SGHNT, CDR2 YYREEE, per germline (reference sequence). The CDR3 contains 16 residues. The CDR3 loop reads CASSLDGVSGANVLTF. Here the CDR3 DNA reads TGTGCCAGCAGCTTGGACGGGGTCTCTGGGGCCAACGTCCTGACTTTC.

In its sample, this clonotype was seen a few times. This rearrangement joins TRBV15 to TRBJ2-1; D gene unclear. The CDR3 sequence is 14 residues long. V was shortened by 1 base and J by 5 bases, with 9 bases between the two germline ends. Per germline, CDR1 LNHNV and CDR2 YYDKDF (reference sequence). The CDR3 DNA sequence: TGTGCCACCAGCAGAGCCGCTAGGGACAATGAGCAGTTCTTC. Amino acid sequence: CATSRAARDNEQFF.

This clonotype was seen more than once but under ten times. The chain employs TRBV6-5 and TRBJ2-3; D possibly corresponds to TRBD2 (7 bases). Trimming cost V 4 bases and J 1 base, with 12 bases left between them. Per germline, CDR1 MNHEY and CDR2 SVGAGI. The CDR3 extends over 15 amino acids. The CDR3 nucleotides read TGTGCCAGCAGTTGGGGGGGCGGGGGCACAGATACGCAGTATTTT. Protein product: CASSWGGGGTDTQYF.

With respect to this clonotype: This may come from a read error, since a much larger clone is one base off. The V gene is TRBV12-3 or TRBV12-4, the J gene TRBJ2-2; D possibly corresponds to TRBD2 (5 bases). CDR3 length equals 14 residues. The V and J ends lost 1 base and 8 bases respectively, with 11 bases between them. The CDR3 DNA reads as TGTGCCAGCAGTTTAGGCAGCGGACGGGGGGAGCTGTTTTTT. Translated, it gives CASSLGSGRGELFF.

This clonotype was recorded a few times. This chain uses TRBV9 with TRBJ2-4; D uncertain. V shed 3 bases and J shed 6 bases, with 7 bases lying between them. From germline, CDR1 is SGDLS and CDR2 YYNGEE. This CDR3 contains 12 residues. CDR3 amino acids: CASSADRNIQYF. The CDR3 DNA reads TGTGCCAGCAGCGCAGATAGAAACATTCAGTACTTC.

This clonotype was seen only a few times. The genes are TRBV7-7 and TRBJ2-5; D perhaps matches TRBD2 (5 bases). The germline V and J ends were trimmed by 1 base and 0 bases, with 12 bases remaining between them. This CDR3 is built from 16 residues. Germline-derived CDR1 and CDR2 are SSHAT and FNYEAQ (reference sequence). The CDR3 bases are TGTGCCAGCAGCTTAGGGTACGGCGGGTACCAAGAGACCCAGTACTTC. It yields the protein CASSLGYGGYQETQYF.

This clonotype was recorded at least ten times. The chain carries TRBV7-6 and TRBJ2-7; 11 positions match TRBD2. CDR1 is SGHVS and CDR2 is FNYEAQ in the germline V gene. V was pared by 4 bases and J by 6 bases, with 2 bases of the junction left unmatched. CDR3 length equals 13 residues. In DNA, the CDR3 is TGTGCCAGCAGCTATAGCGGGAGGGGCGAGCAGTACTTC. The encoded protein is CASSYSGRGEQYF.